These 11 T cell receptor beta chains were sequenced from one sample in a study of cytomegalovirus exposure and HLA in healthy donors. PCR primers comprised 60 Vbeta and 13 Jbeta primers. The table came from immunoSEQ multiplex PCR; TCRdb's copy has only in-frame clones and leaves some out. The table shows about 130,000 clones, with around 83% occurring only once. Source material: PBMCs. The receptors come from a woman in her thirties in good health and CMV-seropositive.

This chain connects TRBV28 to TRBJ2-7, with D perhaps TRBD1 (5 bases). V was cut by 2 bases and J by 7 bases, with 15 bases left in between. Germline CDR1 reads MDHEN; CDR2 reads SYDVKM. There are 14 residues in the CDR3. The CDR3 DNA is TGTGCCAGCAGTTTAGAGACCAGGGTTAGGGAGCAGTACTTC. This sequence encodes CASSLETRVREQYF. Supplemented by reference TRBV28 and TRBJ2-7, the full variable domain reads DVKVTQSSRYLVKRTGEKVFLECVQDMDHENMFWYRQDPGLGLRLIYFSYDVKMKEKGDIPEGYSVSREKKERFSLILESASTNQTSMYLCASSLETRVREQYFGPGTRLTVT.

The table lists this clone with a count of one. The CDR3, as DNA: TGTGCCAGCAGTTTGGGACAGGGTGACACCATATATTTT. Translating gives CASSLGQGDTIYF. The rearrangement joins TRBV27 to TRBJ1-3; 9 nucleotides agree with TRBD1. The CDR3 runs 13 residues. Germline V gene sequence: CDR1 MNHEY, CDR2 SMNVEV (reference sequence). V was clipped by 3 bases and J by 8 bases; unmatched bases: 2.

V and J are TRBV7-6 and TRBJ2-3, with 9 bases fitting TRBD2. This CDR3 comprises 16 residues. The V segment lost 3 bases and the J segment 6 bases; nucleotides outside the gene matches: 10. CDR1 and CDR2 from the germline V gene are SGHVS and FNYEAQ. The CDR3 DNA sequence: TGTGCCAGCAGCTTTTTGACTAGCGGACAAAGGGATACGCAGTATTTT. It is translated as CASSFLTSGQRDTQYF.

This chain joins TRBV15 and TRBJ1-5; no definite D call. V was clipped by 4 bases and J by 4 bases, with 8 bases between them. Germline V CDR1 and CDR2: LNHNV, YYDKDF (reference sequence). This CDR3 comprises 13 residues. CDR3 DNA: TGTGCCACCAGCAACGCCGGGAATCAGCCCCAGCATTTT. This codes for CATSNAGNQPQHF.

CDR3 sequence (DNA): TGTGCCAGCAGCGCTCCCGGGTCCTCGAATGGCTACACCTTC. Translating gives CASSAPGSSNGYTF. The chain combines TRBV9 with TRBJ1-2; D is undetermined. This CDR3 has 14 residues. Per the germline V gene, CDR1 is SGDLS and CDR2 is YYNGEE. V was trimmed by 3 bases and J by 6 bases, leaving 15 bases between them.

The chain joins TRBV27 to TRBJ2-7; tentatively, D is TRBD1 (6 bases). CDR1 is MNHEY and CDR2 is SMNVEV in the germline V gene (reference sequence). With 7 bases removed from V and 5 bases from J, the gap between germline ends came to 12 bases. The CDR3 runs to 12 residues. The CDR3 is CASTLTGNEQYF. In DNA form, the CDR3 reads TGTGCCAGCACCCTTACAGGGAACGAGCAGTACTTC.

This clone has a handful of counts. V and J are TRBV30 and TRBJ2-5, with D tentatively TRBD2 (5 bases). Judging by the DNA end, TRBJ2-7 fits better; the J call may be wrong. The CDR3 runs 14 residues. The germline V gene encodes CDR1 GTSNPN and CDR2 SVGIG (reference sequence). CDR3 sequence: CAYGISGFVYEQYF. CDR3 nucleotides: TGTGCCTATGGAATTTCGGGATTCGTATACGAGCAGTACTTC.

The chain couples TRBV2 to TRBJ1-2; D remains unclear. The CDR3 covers 14 residues. Germline V CDR1 and CDR2: SNHLY, FYNNEI. V gave up 6 bases and J gave up 2 bases, with 13 bases separating them. CDR3 coding DNA: TGTGCCAGCAGCGCAGACACGTCAAACTATGGCTACACCTTC. It is translated as CASSADTSNYGYTF.

V usage is TRBV4-2 and J usage is TRBJ2-7, with a tentative D call TRBD1 (5 bases). CDR3 length: 14 amino acids. Germline V gives CDR1 LGHNA, CDR2 YNFKEQ. V was cut by 3 bases and J by 5 bases, with 14 bases left in between. Written as DNA, the CDR3 is TGTGCCAGCAGCCAGGCGACAGAAGTCCACGAGCAGTACTTC. This sequence encodes CASSQATEVHEQYF.

Remarks on this clone: A read error may produce the germline difference seen at one junction end. The chain employs TRBV7-9 and TRBJ2-7, with a tentative D call TRBD1 (6 bases). This CDR3 contains 11 residues. Germline values: CDR1 SEHNR, CDR2 FQNEAQ (reference sequence). As DNA, the CDR3 is TGTTCCAGCACAGGGACCTACGAGCAGTACTTC. This gives the protein CSSTGTYEQYF. The entire variable domain, with the rest obtained from reference TRBV7-9 and TRBJ2-7, is as follows: DTGVSQNPRHKITKRGQNVTFRCDPISEHNRLYWYRQTLGQGPEFLTYFQNEAQLEKSRLLSDRFSAERPKGSFSTLEIQRTEQGDSAMYLCSSTGTYEQYFGPGTRLTVT.

CDR3 amino acids: CATSTPGGYNEQFF. CDR3 DNA: TGTGCCACCAGCACGCCGGGGGGGTACAATGAGCAGTTCTTC. The rearrangement joins TRBV15 to TRBJ2-1; 8 bases map to TRBD2. Per germline, CDR1 LNHNV and CDR2 YYDKDF (reference sequence). Unmatched junction bases numbered 3, after V lost 4 bases and J lost 4 bases. The CDR3 has 14 residues.